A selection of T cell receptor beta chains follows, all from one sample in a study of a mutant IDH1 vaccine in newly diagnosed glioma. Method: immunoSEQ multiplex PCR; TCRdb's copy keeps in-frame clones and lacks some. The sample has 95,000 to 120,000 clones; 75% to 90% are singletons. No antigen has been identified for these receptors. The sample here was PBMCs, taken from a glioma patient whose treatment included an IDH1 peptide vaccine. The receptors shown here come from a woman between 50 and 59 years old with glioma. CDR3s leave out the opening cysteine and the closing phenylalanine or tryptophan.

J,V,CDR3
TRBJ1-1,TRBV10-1,ASSELGTEAF
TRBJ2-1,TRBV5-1,ASSTTGTGEYNEQF
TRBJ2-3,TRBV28,ASSLGPSPGTDTQY
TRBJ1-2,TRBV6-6,ASSASKDGYT
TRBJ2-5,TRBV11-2,ASTPLAAQETQY
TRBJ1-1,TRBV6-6,ASSYTGQGVTEAF
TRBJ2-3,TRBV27,ASSLSGSFGTQY
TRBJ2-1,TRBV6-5,ASTNQVNEQF
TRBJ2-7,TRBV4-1,ASSRRTGDEQY
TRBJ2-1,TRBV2,ASSVTGAYNEQF
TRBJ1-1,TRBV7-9,ASSPVGGVGDRAEAF
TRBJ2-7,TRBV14,ASSQEGRGNTHEQY